What follows describes a single T cell receptor beta chain. Antigen specificity is unknown. This table comes from immunoSEQ multiplex PCR, and its TCRdb copy is limited to in-frame clones, with some not included. Here the sample spans 150,000 or so clones, roughly nine tenths being singletons. CDR1 SGDLS and CDR2 YYNGEE come from the germline V gene. The CDR3 extends over 18 amino acids. V was pared by 0 bases and J by 3 bases, with 12 bases of the junction left unmatched. The record originates from a study of T cell responses to AZD1222 COVID-19 vaccine. Study conclusions and caveats: When two AZD1222 doses had been given, Spike-specific TCR breadth and depth rose.

The source is an adult who received the AZD1222 COVID-19 vaccine. The input for sequencing was peripheral blood, taken 28 days after the second AZD1222 dose. This chain links TRBV9 with TRBJ2-1; the match to TRBD1 covers 7 bases. The CDR3 DNA sequence: TGTGCCAGCAGCGTAGCCCCCCAGGGGGTGAGTGACTACAATGAGCAGTTCTTC. It codes for CASSVAPQGVSDYNEQFF.